This T cell receptor beta chain is from a study of T cells in tuberculosis. The protocol was immunoSEQ multiplex PCR, while the TCRdb copy is restricted to in-frame clones and leaves out a portion. The sample carries 25,000 or so clones, roughly 89% recorded once. The CDR3 length is 14 residues. Germline V CDR1 and CDR2: SQVTM, ANQGSEA. V lost 0 bases to trimming and J lost 4 bases, with 12 bases between them. Input material: PBMCs. This TCR was recovered from a donor between 10 and 35 years old with latent tuberculosis or without tuberculosis infection. The chain uses TRBV29-1 and TRBJ2-5, with a tentative D call TRBD1 (6 bases). Here the CDR3 DNA reads TGCAGCGTTGAAGACTTCTTCAGGGGAGAGACCCAGTACTTC. Translating it yields CSVEDFFRGETQYF.